This T cell receptor (beta chain) is from a study of cytomegalovirus exposure and HLA in healthy donors. Study-wide findings and caveats: A few V segments could not be told apart, such as TRBV6-2 and TRBV6-3, and were left out. Productive rates of about 90% or about 30% were seen for most TCR beta V segments in an earlier analysis.

The PCR employed 60 Vbeta primers together with 13 Jbeta primers. Using immunoSEQ multiplex PCR, the repertoire was profiled, and TCRdb retains in-frame clones only, with some absent. The sample consists of over 150,000 clones, 60% to 85% of them appearing once. Trimming removed 6 bases from V and 12 bases from J, with 14 bases in between. The CDR3 runs 11 residues. The germline V gene has CDR1 SNHLY and CDR2 FYNNEI. This clone was detected only a few times. The antigen is unknown. The sample was PBMCs. This sequence joins TRBV2 and TRBJ1-1; D is uncertain. The receptor comes from a woman aged 50 to 60 in good health and CMV-seropositive. The CDR3 here is CASSWRQDPFF. CDR3 sequence (DNA): TGTGCCAGCAGCTGGAGGCAGGACCCTTTCTTT.